Presented here are 8 T cell receptor beta chains from one specimen sequenced in a study of early T cells in non-severe SARS-CoV-2 infection. One entry per CDR3 protein results from TCRdb running MiXCR on the 5' RACE reads. The sample consists of about 48,000 distinct CDR3 sequences, about 5.3% of them appearing once. Sequencing used whole blood, obtained at baseline. The source is an adult who was a healthcare worker with PCR-confirmed SARS-CoV-2 infection or an uninfected control (not recorded which).

This clonotype was seen ten or more times. The chain is built from TRBV4-2 and TRBJ2-3; possible D gene TRBD2, 6 bases. This CDR3 comprises 17 residues. V lost 0 bases to trimming and J lost 4 bases, with 17 bases between them. CDR1 LGHNA and CDR2 YNFKEQ come from the germline V gene. The CDR3 sequence is CASSQEPPLAVADTQYF. Written as DNA, the CDR3 is TGTGCCAGCAGCCAAGAGCCCCCCTTAGCGGTCGCAGATACGCAGTATTTT.

This clonotype was recorded many times. The rearrangement uses TRBV6-1 and TRBJ2-1; 10 nucleotides align to TRBD2. V was clipped by 1 base and J by 7 bases; unmatched bases: 4. Germline V gene data show CDR1 as MNHNS and CDR2 as SASEGT. The CDR3 consists of 15 residues. The CDR3: CASSEESGRANEQFF. Written as DNA, the CDR3 is TGTGCCAGCAGTGAAGAGAGCGGGAGGGCGAATGAGCAGTTCTTC.

This clonotype was found a few times. The gene calls are TRBV6-6 and TRBJ1-6; 7 bases map to TRBD1. The CDR3 runs 18 residues. Germline CDR1 reads MNHNY; CDR2 reads SVGAGI (reference sequence). V lost 2 bases and J lost 1; bases outside the gene matches: 8. In DNA, the CDR3 is TGTGCCAGCAGTTACCCGGGACAGAGGGGGTCCTATAATTCACCCCTCCACTTT. The encoded protein is CASSYPGQRGSYNSPLHF.

This clonotype was seen ten or more times. The chain uses TRBV7-3 and TRBJ2-7; D may correspond to TRBD1 or TRBD2 (5 bases each). The germline V gene encodes CDR1 SGHTA and CDR2 FQGTGA. Trimming removed 8 bases at V and 6 bases at J, with 11 bases between. The CDR3 has 11 residues. The chain's CDR3 is CASGGSLEQYF. CDR3 sequence (DNA): TGTGCCAGCGGGGGATCTCTCGAGCAGTACTTC. The variable domain in full, with the rest retrieved from reference TRBV7-3 and TRBJ2-7, is GAGVSQTPSNKVTEKGKYVELRCDPISGHTALYWYRQSLGQGPEFLIYFQGTGAADDSGLPNDRFFAVRPEGSVSTLKIQRTERGDSAVYLCASGGSLEQYFGPGTRLTVT.

This clonotype appeared many times. The rearrangement links TRBV7-2 to TRBJ2-5; no reliable D call. The V gene's germline CDR1 is SGHTA and CDR2 FQGNSA. The CDR3 is made up of 13 amino acids. Trimming took off 3 bases at V and 4 bases at J, with 9 bases between the two ends. The CDR3 region has the DNA TGTGCCAGCAGCTTGCGGTTGAGAGAGACCCAGTACTTC. Protein sequence: CASSLRLRETQYF. The full variable domain, with the rest looked up from reference TRBV7-2 and TRBJ2-5, is GAGVSQSPSNKVTEKGKDVELRCDPISGHTALYWYRQSLGQGLEFLIYFQGNSAPDKSGLPSDRFSAERTGGSVSTLTIQRTQQEDSAVYLCASSLRLRETQYFGPGTRLLVL.

The genes are TRBV30 and TRBJ2-5; D is possibly TRBD2 (6 bases). The CDR3 totals 13 residues. The V end lost 0 bases, the J end lost 5 bases, and 10 bases lay between the germline ends. Germline assignment: CDR1 GTSNPN and CDR2 SVGIG (reference sequence). The CDR3 loop is CAWSVQGGETQYF. CDR3 sequence (DNA): TGTGCCTGGAGTGTACAAGGAGGGGAGACCCAGTACTTC.

J is TRBJ1-5 and V is TRBV28; TRBD1 agrees at 9 bases. The CDR3 has 15 residues. V shed 4 bases and J 0 bases; nucleotides not matched to a gene: 1. Looked up from germline, CDR1 is MDHEN and CDR2 is SYDVKM. In DNA, the CDR3 is TGTGCCAGCAGTTGGACAGGGGTTAGCAATCAGCCCCAGCATTTT. Its protein product is CASSWTGVSNQPQHF.

This clonotype was counted at least ten times. This chain connects TRBV29-1 to TRBJ2-7; D is possibly TRBD2 (5 bases). The germline V gene has CDR1 SQVTM and CDR2 ANQGSEA. This CDR3 is built from 12 residues. V lost 3 bases to trimming and J lost 2 bases, with 8 bases between them. CDR3 sequence (DNA): TGCAGCGTTGAGGGAGATACCTACGAGCAGTACTTC. Its protein product is CSVEGDTYEQYF.